The 2 T cell receptor beta chains reported below all come from one sample, sequenced in a study of blood T cell repertoires in COVID-19. TCRdb keeps only in-frame clones here, not all; method: immunoSEQ multiplex PCR. This sample has about 140,000 clones, with around 86% found just once. Sequencing was performed on peripheral blood. Every receptor here comes from a woman aged 55 to 70 with active or convalescent COVID-19.

This clone was detected only once. The chain joins TRBV9 to TRBJ2-3, with D unresolved. The CDR3 runs 14 residues. From germline, CDR1 is SGDLS and CDR2 YYNGEE. The V gene lost 1 base and the J gene lost 5 bases, with 11 bases spanning the gap. The CDR3 region has the DNA TGTGCCAGCAGCGTATCCCTACGAGGAGATACGCAGTATTTT. Translating gives CASSVSLRGDTQYF.

The sample holds a few counts of this clone. The rearrangement joins TRBV27 to TRBJ2-2; 11 bases are shared with TRBD2. The J segment lost 4 bases and the V segment lost 6 bases, leaving 7 bases of the junction unmatched. Per the germline V gene, CDR1 is MNHEY and CDR2 is SMNVEV (reference sequence). The CDR3 has 16 residues. The CDR3 region has the DNA TGTGCCAGCAGGGGACTAGCGGCGTTACGCACCGGGGAGCTGTTTTTT. It is translated as CASRGLAALRTGELFF.